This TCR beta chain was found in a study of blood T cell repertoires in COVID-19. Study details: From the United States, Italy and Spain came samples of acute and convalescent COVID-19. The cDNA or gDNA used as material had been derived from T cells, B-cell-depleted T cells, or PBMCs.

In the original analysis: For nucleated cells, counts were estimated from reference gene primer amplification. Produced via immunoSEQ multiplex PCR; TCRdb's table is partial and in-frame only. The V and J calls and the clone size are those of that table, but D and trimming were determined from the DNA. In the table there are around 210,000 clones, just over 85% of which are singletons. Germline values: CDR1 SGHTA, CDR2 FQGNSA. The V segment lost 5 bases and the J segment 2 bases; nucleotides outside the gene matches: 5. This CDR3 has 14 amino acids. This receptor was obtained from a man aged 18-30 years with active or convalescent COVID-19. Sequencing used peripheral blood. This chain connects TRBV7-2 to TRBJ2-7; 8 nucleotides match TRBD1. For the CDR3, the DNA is TGTGCCAGCAGCGTAATACAGGGGGCCTACGAGCAGTACTTC. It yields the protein CASSVIQGAYEQYF.